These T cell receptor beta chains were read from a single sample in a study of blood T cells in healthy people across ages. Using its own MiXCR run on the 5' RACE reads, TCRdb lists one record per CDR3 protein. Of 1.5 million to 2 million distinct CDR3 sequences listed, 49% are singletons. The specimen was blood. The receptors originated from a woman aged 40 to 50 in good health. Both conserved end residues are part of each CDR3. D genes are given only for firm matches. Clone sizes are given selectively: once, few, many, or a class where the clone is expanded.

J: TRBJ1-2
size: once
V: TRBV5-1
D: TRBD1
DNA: TGCGCCAGCAGCTTGGGACAGGGGGAAAATGGCTACACCTTC
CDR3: CASSLGQGENGYTF

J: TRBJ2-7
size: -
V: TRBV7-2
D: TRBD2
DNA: TGTGCCAGCACTTTGGCGGGGGGCCCCCGACGAGCGCAGTACTTC
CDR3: CASTLAGGPRRAQYF

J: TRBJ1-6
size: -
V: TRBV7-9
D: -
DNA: TGTGCCAGCAGCTCAATGCAGGGGCCTAATTCACCCCTCCACTTT
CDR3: CASSSMQGPNSPLHF

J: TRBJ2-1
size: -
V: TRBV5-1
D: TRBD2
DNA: TGCGCCAGCAGCTTGGAACCCAGCGGGGTGAGCAATGAGCAGTTCTTC
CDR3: CASSLEPSGVSNEQFF

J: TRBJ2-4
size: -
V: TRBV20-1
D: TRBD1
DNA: TGCAGTGCTAGGAGGACAGGCCCCGCCAAAAACATTCAGTACTTC
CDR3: CSARRTGPAKNIQYF

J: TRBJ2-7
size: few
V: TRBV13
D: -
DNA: TGTGCCAGCAGCTCGGTAGGGAATAGCCACGAGCAGTACTTC
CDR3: CASSSVGNSHEQYF

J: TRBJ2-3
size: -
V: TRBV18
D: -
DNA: TGTGCCAGCTCACCACCGGCGGGTAGCGGAGTTTACACAGATACGCAGTATTTT
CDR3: CASSPPAGSGVYTDTQYF

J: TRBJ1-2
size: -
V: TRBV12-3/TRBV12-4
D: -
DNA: TGTGCCAGCAGCAGCCAAGCGGGGGGGGGCTACACCTTC
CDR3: CASSSQAGGGYTF

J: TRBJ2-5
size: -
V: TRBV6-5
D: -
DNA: TGTGCCAGCAGTTACTCGTTAGTGAATGAGCAGTACTTC
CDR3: CASSYSLVNEQYF

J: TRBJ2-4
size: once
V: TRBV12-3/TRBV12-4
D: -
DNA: TGTGCCAGCAGCCAGACTCATAAGGGGGAGCAGTACTTC
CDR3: CASSQTHKGEQYF

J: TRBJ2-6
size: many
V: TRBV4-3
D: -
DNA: TGCGCCAGCAGCCACTCAAGGGAGTCTGGGGCCAACGTCCTGACTTTC
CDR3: CASSHSRESGANVLTF

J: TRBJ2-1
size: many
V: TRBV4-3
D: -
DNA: TGCGCCAGCAGCCAAGAGGGCCGGACATCTTCCTACAATGAGCAGTTCTTC
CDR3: CASSQEGRTSSYNEQFF

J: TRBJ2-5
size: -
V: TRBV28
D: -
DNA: TGTGCCAGCAGTCTCACCGAGTTGGAGACCCAGTACTTC
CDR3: CASSLTELETQYF

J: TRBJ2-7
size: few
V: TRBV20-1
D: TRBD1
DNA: TGCAGTGCCCAGGACAGGCATAGCTCCTACGAGCAGTACTTC
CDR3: CSAQDRHSSYEQYF

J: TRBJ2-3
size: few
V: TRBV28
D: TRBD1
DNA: TGTGCCAGCAGTTCAACCGGGACAGGGGGCCTCACAGATACGCAGTATTTT
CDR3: CASSSTGTGGLTDTQYF

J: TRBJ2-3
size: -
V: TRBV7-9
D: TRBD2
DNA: TGTGCCAGCAGCCCCGGGACTACACATACGCAGTATTTT
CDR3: CASSPGTTHTQYF

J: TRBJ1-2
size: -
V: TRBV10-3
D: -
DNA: TGTGCCATCAGTGTAAAAGGGGACCTGGGGTATGGCTACACCTTC
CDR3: CAISVKGDLGYGYTF

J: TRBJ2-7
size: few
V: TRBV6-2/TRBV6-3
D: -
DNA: TGTGCCAGCAGATATTCAGTACGTGCCCTCTCCTACGAGCAGTACTTC
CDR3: CASRYSVRALSYEQYF

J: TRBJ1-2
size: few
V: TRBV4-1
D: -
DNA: TGCGCCAGCAGCCAACCAACCCGACAGGATGGCTACACCTTC
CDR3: CASSQPTRQDGYTF

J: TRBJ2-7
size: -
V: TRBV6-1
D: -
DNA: TGTGCCAGCAGTGAAGGTGGGAGGGGGACCTACGAGCAGTACTTC
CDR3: CASSEGGRGTYEQYF

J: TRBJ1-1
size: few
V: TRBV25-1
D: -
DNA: TGTGCCAGCAGTACGGAGGGGCTCACTGAAGCTTTCTTT
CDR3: CASSTEGLTEAFF

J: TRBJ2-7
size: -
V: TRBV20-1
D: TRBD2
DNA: TGCAGTGCCTCTGGCGGGGGAAAACCCAACAATGAGCAGTACTTC
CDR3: CSASGGGKPNNEQYF

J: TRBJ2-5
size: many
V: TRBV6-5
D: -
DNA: TGTGCCAGCAGTTACTCCCAAGAGACCCAGTACTTC
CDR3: CASSYSQETQYF

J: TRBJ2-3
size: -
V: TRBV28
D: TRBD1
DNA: TGTACCAGCCGGACAGGGGGCGGCGGCACAGATACGCAGTATTTT
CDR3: CTSRTGGGGTDTQYF

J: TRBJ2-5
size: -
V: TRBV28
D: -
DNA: TGTGCCAGCAGCCTACCAGGGTCGAAAGAGACCCAGTACTTC
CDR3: CASSLPGSKETQYF

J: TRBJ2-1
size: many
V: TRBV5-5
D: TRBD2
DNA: TGTGCCAGCAGCTTGACTAGCGGGGGGTTACGGGAGCAGTTCTTC
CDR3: CASSLTSGGLREQFF

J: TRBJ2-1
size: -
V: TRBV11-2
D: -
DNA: TGTGCCAGCAGCTTGGGTATAGGGGACAATGAGCAGTTCTTC
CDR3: CASSLGIGDNEQFF

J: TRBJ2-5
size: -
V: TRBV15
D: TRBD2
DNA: TGTGCCACCAGCAGAGCCCCATCTAGCGGGGGGCAAGAGACCCAGTACTTC
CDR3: CATSRAPSSGGQETQYF

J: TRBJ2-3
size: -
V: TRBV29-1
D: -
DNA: TGCAGCGTTGAGACCTTTACGCAGTATTTT
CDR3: CSVETFTQYF

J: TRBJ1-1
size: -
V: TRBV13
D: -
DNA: TGTGCCAGCAGCTTAGGTGATTCGACGGTCACTGAAGCTTTCTTT
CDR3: CASSLGDSTVTEAFF

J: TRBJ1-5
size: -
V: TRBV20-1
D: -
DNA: TGCAGTGCTAGAGAGAGTAGCAATCAGCCCCAGCATTTT
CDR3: CSARESSNQPQHF

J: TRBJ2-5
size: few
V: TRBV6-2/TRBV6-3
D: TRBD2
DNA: TGTGCCAGCAGTACTAGCGGGGGGGCGGTCCGGGAGACCCAGTACTTC
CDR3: CASSTSGGAVRETQYF

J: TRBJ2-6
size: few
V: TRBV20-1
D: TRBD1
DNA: TGCAGTGCTAGTGACCGGACAGGAGGCGGAGAGCTCTCTGGGGCCAACGTCCTGACTTTC
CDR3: CSASDRTGGGELSGANVLTF

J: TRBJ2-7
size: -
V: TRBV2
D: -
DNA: TGTGCCAGCAGTGAAAGGGACGACGAGCAGTACTTC
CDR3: CASSERDDEQYF

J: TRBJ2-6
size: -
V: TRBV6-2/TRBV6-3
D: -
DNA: TGTGCCAGCAGTTACCCCGGGCGGTCTGGGGCCAACGTCCTGACTTTC
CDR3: CASSYPGRSGANVLTF

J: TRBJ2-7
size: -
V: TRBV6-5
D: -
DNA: TGTGCCAGCAGTTACACTGACAGGTCCTACGAGCAGTACTTC
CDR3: CASSYTDRSYEQYF

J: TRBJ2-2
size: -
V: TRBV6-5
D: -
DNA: TGTGCCAGCAGTTACTGGGGAGGAAGTGATAACACCGGGGAGCTGTTTTTT
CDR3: CASSYWGGSDNTGELFF

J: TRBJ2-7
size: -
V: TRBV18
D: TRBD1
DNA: TGTGCCAGCTCATCTGGACAGGGGGAAGGCTACGAGCAGTACTTC
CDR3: CASSSGQGEGYEQYF

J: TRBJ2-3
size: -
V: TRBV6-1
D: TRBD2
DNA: TGTGCCACAACTCAAGCGGGGGGGAGCTCAGATACGCAGTATTTT
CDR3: CATTQAGGSSDTQYF

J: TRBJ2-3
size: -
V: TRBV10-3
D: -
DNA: TGTGCCATCAGCTCCAATGGGCCTACAGATACGCAGTATTTT
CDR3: CAISSNGPTDTQYF